This T cell receptor beta chain was sequenced for a study of neoadjuvant anti-PD-1 for oral cavity cancer. Repertoires were generated with immunoSEQ multiplex PCR, while TCRdb's copy carries only in-frame clones and drops some. This table holds about 6,600 clones, roughly 45% found once. The CDR3 is 13 residues long. V lost 6 bases to trimming and J lost 9 bases, with 15 bases between them. Germline assignment: CDR1 WNHNN and CDR2 SYGVQD (reference sequence). This clone was recorded a few times. Sequenced here: tumor tissue, sampled before nivolumab (anti-PD-1) treatment. The V and J genes are TRBV10-1 and TRBJ2-1, with unresolved D. The origin of this receptor is a person aged 35-79 years with oral cavity squamous cell carcinoma. CDR3 amino acids: CASSHTVFGEQFF. In DNA, the CDR3 is TGCGCCAGCAGCCATACGGTGTTTGGTGAGCAGTTCTTC.